This T cell receptor (beta chain) came from a study of cytomegalovirus exposure and HLA in healthy donors. The ends were cut back, 3 bases at V and 3 bases at J, with 9 bases in the middle. Germline CDR1 SGHAT, CDR2 FQNNGV. The CDR3 covers 15 residues. Use of 60 Vbeta and 13 Jbeta primers characterized the PCR. The method was immunoSEQ multiplex PCR; TCRdb's version includes in-frame clones alone and lacks a portion of them. This sample carries about 150,000 clones, around 72% of them seen once, and the ten largest clones take under 5.5%. The sequencing sample was made of PBMCs. This clonotype originated in a man aged 50-60 years in good health and CMV-seropositive. The chain employs TRBV11-2 and TRBJ1-6; tentative D call: TRBD1 (5 bases). The CDR3 loop is CASSFKGNYNSPLHF. DNA of the CDR3: TGTGCCAGCAGCTTTAAGGGGAACTATAATTCACCCCTCCACTTT.